This TCR beta chain came from a study of chemoradiotherapy in HPV16-positive cancers. Overall study findings and caveats: HPV-specific T cells were functionally defined from only a couple of HPV16-positive patients. For HPV16-positive patients, expanding HPV-responsive T cells associated with longer recurrence-free survival.

A remark on this clone: The target antigen is unknown.

The CDR3 contains 17 residues. V was trimmed by 2 bases and J by 4 bases, leaving 21 bases between them. Germline V CDR1 and CDR2: LGHNA, YNFKEQ. Generated by immunoSEQ multiplex PCR, the TCRdb table keeps only in-frame clones and is missing some. The sample lists around 29,000 clones; 90% to 95% were seen once. The sample here was blood, taken from a patient who underwent chemoradiotherapy. The TCR was taken from a human donor with HPV-associated anogenital cancer. This rearrangement joins TRBV4-2 to TRBJ2-7; D call uncertain. The CDR3 loop is CASSQFSGVGSPYEQYF. The CDR3 nucleotides read TGTGCCAGCAGCCAATTTTCCGGCGTGGGCAGCCCTTACGAGCAGTACTTC.